The 9 T cell receptor beta chains below were found in one sample sequenced in a study of T cells in Graves' hyperthyroidism and ophthalmopathy. It was RNA transcripts that yielded the amplified TCR beta CDR3 regions. A set of HTBI primers served as the primers for a first-round RT-PCR of the TCR CDR3. TCRdb re-called the multiplex PCR reads with MiXCR, one entry per CDR3 protein. The sample includes about 200,000 distinct CDR3 sequences, around 16% of them seen just once. Specimen: blood. The receptors stem from a woman aged 45-65 years with Graves' hyperthyroidism.

V usage is TRBV20-1 and J usage is TRBJ1-5, with 7 bases identical to TRBD1. The germline CDR1 and CDR2 sequences are DFQATT and SNEGSKA (reference sequence). The junction had 6 bases not matched to a gene; V was cut back by 4 bases and J by 3 bases. The CDR3 contains 14 residues. The DNA for the CDR3 is TGCAGTGCTAAGGGACAGCAGATCAATCAGCCCCAGCATTTT. It specifies CSAKGQQINQPQHF.

This chain uses TRBV6-1 with TRBJ1-5, with D unclear. The CDR3 length is 14 residues. Germline lookup yields CDR1 MNHNS and CDR2 SASEGT. V lost 8 bases, J lost 5 bases, and 16 bases lay in between. In DNA form, the CDR3 reads TGTGCCAGCGAATCGGGAAACTGGGATCAGCCCCAGCATTTT. Protein product: CASESGNWDQPQHF.

Many counts were recorded for this clonotype. This chain joins TRBV7-2 and TRBJ1-2, with D possibly being TRBD1 (6 bases). CDR3 size: 14 residues. Germline V gene sequence: CDR1 SGHTA, CDR2 FQGNSA. The ends were cut back, 2 bases at V and 2 bases at J, with 9 bases in the middle. CDR3 sequence reads: CASSLSQGNYGYTF. The DNA of the CDR3 is TGTGCCAGCAGCTTAAGTCAGGGGAACTATGGCTACACCTTC.

The CDR3 protein is CASSVSGVGYTF. The CDR3 DNA is TGTGCCAGCAGCGTATCCGGGGTCGGCTACACCTTC. The chain links TRBV9 to TRBJ1-2; no clear D gene. The V gene lost 1 base and the J gene lost 8 bases, with 9 bases spanning the gap. There are 12 residues in the CDR3. CDR1 and CDR2 (germline): SGDLS, YYNGEE.

To note about this clonotype: This may arise from a read error, as a much more abundant clone is one base away. The J gene is TRBJ1-5, the V gene TRBV28; D gene uncertain. The germline gives CDR1 MDHEN, CDR2 SYDVKM. The CDR3 consists of 14 residues. The CDR3 is CASSFDGKGQPRHF. As DNA, the CDR3 is TGTGCCAGCAGTTTCGACGGGAAAGGTCAGCCCCGGCATTTT.

This clonotype was observed at least ten times. DNA of the CDR3: TGCGCCAGCAGCCTCGAGACTAGCCGGGAGCAGTTCTTC. It codes for CASSLETSREQFF. J is TRBJ2-1 and V is TRBV5-1, with 7 bases fitting TRBD2. This CDR3 has 13 amino acids. Germline loops: CDR1 SGHRS, CDR2 YFSETQ. V lost 4 bases and J lost 10; bases outside the gene matches: 8.

About this clonotype: A much larger clone lies a single base off, so this may be a read error. The V gene is TRBV2, the J gene TRBJ2-1; possibly TRBD1 for D (6 bases). CDR1 and CDR2 (germline): SNHLY, FYNNEI. The CDR3 has 15 residues. CDR3 loop: CASSSGQNRYNEQLF. The DNA of the CDR3 is TGTGCCAGCAGTTCCGGACAGAATAGATACAATGAGCAGCTCTTC.

There are many counts of this clonotype. The J gene is TRBJ2-1, the V gene TRBV12-5; 14 bases agree with TRBD2. Germline values: CDR1 LGHNT, CDR2 FRNRAP. V lost 0 bases and J lost 4; bases outside the gene matches: 11. The CDR3 runs 20 residues. The CDR3 loop is CASGLVPLTSGRARYNEQFF. The DNA of the CDR3 is TGTGCTAGTGGTTTGGTCCCGTTGACTAGCGGGAGGGCCAGGTACAATGAGCAGTTCTTC.

This clonotype came up many times. This chain links TRBV3-1 with TRBJ2-7; 12 nucleotides agree with TRBD2. J was trimmed by 5 bases and V by 3 bases; bases with no gene match: 2. CDR1 is LGHDT and CDR2 is YNNKEL in the germline V gene (reference sequence). This CDR3 has 14 residues. The chain's CDR3 is CASSQTSGRNEQYF. The CDR3 nucleotides are TGTGCCAGCAGCCAGACTAGCGGGAGAAACGAGCAGTACTTC.